The present T cell receptor (beta chain) was sequenced within a study of vaccination and CD4 T cells after COVID-19. The overall study: Samples were taken after vaccination, a median of around 67 days after dose two, with a range of 14 to 241. Overlapping SARS-CoV-2, HCoV-NL63, HCoV-OC43 and HCoV-229E spike peptides stimulated the cells.

The CDR3 is made up of 13 amino acids. Germline CDR1 is MNHEY and CDR2 is SVGEGT. V lost 7 bases to trimming and J lost 5 bases, with 14 bases between them. As to this clonotype: Its antigen is not identified.

At the Johns Hopkins FTIC core, DNA taken from cultured CD4+ T cells was sequenced by way of the Oncomine TCR Beta short-read assay. Genomic DNA from cultured CD4+ T cells was extracted. TCRdb reprocessed the PCR reads via MiXCR and lists one record per CDR3 protein. The table has fewer than 20,000 distinct CDR3 sequences, roughly 51% seen once. Study-wide results and limits: Convalescent patients studied were relatively few, and early post-infection timepoints were absent.

Treatment noted: roughly nine-day PBMC culture with coronavirus spike peptide pools or control peptides (ViraFEST assay). This specimen consisted of cultured CD4+ T cells from blood, obtained after SARS-CoV-2 vaccination. The chain is built from TRBV6-2 or TRBV6-3 and TRBJ1-2, with D unresolved. This TCR was sampled from a human donor with COVID-19. CDR3 sequence reads: CASTYPGSYGYTF. CDR3 DNA sequence: TGTGCCAGCACCTACCCGGGGAGTTATGGCTACACCTTC.